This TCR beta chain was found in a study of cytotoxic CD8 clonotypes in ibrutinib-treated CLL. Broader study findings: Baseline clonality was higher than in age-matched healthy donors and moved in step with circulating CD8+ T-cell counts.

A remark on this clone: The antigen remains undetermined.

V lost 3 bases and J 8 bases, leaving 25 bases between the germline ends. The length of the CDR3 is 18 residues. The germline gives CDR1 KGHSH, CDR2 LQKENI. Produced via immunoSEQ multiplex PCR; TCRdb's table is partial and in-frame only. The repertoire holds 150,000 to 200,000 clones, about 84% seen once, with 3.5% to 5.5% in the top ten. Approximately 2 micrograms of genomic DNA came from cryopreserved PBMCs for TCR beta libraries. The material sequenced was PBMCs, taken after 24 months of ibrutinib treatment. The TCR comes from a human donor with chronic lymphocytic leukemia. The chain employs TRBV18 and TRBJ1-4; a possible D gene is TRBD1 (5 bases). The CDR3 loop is CASSPTGGGDRAPEKLFF. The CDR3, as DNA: TGTGCCAGCTCACCCACGGGAGGAGGGGACCGAGCCCCAGAAAAACTGTTTTTT.